This TCR beta chain was obtained from a study of blood T cell repertoires in COVID-19. Across the study: COVID-19 samples from acute and convalescent phases originated in the United States, Italy and Spain. PBMCs, B-cell-depleted T cells, or T cells provided the cDNA or gDNA that made up the material.

V was pared by 5 bases and J by 4 bases, with 16 bases of the junction left unmatched. Looked up from germline, CDR1 is MNHNY and CDR2 is SVGAGI (reference sequence). CDR3 length equals 19 residues. The authors' processing: Amplified reference gene primers provided the basis for estimating nucleated cell counts. Clones were sequenced by immunoSEQ multiplex PCR, and TCRdb holds only the in-frame ones, with some missing. Clonal size and the V and J genes are those of that table, whereas D and trimming came from the DNA. This sample carries around 70,000 clones, 80% to 90% of them seen once, and the ten largest clones take roughly 4.8%.

The sequence was collected from a woman over 75 with active or convalescent COVID-19. J is TRBJ2-3 and V is TRBV6-6, with 12 positions matching TRBD2. Specimen: peripheral blood. Written as DNA, the CDR3 is TGTGCCAGCAGTCCACCCTCGGGACTAGCGGGTGAAGTTGCAGATACGCAGTATTTT. The encoded protein is CASSPPSGLAGEVADTQYF.